This T cell receptor (beta chain) was sequenced for a study of fetal regulatory T cell absence and autoimmunity. CDR1 is SGHTA and CDR2 is FQGNSA in the germline V gene. Between the trimmed V and J ends, which lost 1 base and 2 bases, there was a span of 10 bases. The CDR3 is 15 residues long. The method was immunoSEQ multiplex PCR; TCRdb's version includes in-frame clones alone and lacks a portion of them. Found here are around 100,000 clones, 72% of them singletons; the top ten hold less than 2.5%. Input material: pancreas tissue. The rearrangement joins TRBV7-2 to TRBJ2-3; D remains unclear. The receptor was isolated from a male donor with IPEX syndrome. This CDR3 is CASSLVADPTDTQYF. For the CDR3, the DNA is TGTGCCAGCAGCTTAGTCGCGGACCCCACAGATACGCAGTATTTT.